The 2 T cell receptor beta chains in this list originate from one sample, sequenced in a study of human T cells and chemical hapten exposure. MiXCR, run by TCRdb on the RACE reads, gives a single entry per CDR3 protein. The sample contains more than 80,000 distinct CDR3 sequences, less than 14% of which appear only once. The time point: pre-sensitization, week 0. Treatment in this sample: therapeutic diphenylcyclopropenone sensitization with weekly scalp DPC. The material was whole blood, obtained in connection with sensitization to the hapten diphenylcyclopropenone (DPC). These receptor sequences come from a woman aged 55-69 years with alopecia areata. Some clones in this sample may be carry-over from other donors' samples.

At least ten counts were recorded for this clonotype. The chain combines TRBV7-6 with TRBJ1-1; D is unclear. CDR3 length equals 18 residues. Germline V lookup: CDR1 SGHVS, CDR2 FNYEAQ. Trimming stripped 0 bases from V and 4 bases from J, with 21 bases between. CDR3 sequence: CASSLARGDAGFGTEAFF. CDR3 bases: TGTGCCAGCAGCTTAGCTCGTGGAGACGCCGGATTCGGCACTGAAGCTTTCTTT.

There are many counts of this clonotype. The V and J genes are TRBV23-1 and TRBJ1-4, with 7 bases matching TRBD1. TRBV23-1 is an open reading frame whose function is uncertain. This CDR3 is 16 amino acids long. V trimming: 10 bases; J trimming: 4 bases; junction bases outside the gene matches: 15. The CDR3 region has the DNA TGCGCCACCGCCGGGAGGCCGGGACAGAATAATGAAAAACTGTTTTTT. Translating it yields CATAGRPGQNNEKLFF.